Following are 18 T cell receptor beta chains from one sample sequenced in a study of identifying expanded T cells in peripheral blood. Profiling relied on immunoSEQ multiplex PCR, and the TCRdb table lists in-frame clones only, not all of them. Seen here are approximately 90,000 clones, roughly 85% observed once, and the top ten hold 3.5% to 5.5%. Sequenced sample: blood. The receptors derive from a person between 18 and 75 years old in good health.

The rearrangement uses TRBV6-6 and TRBJ1-1; TRBD1 agrees at 7 bases. Germline CDR1 reads MNHNY; CDR2 reads SVGAGI (reference sequence). The CDR3 is made up of 15 amino acids. Unmatched junction bases numbered 13, after V lost 5 bases and J lost 7 bases. The CDR3 DNA reads as TGTGCCAGCAGTCCACCAGGGAGGGGACAGAATGAAGCTTTCTTT. Its protein product is CASSPPGRGQNEAFF.

The chain links TRBV4-3 to TRBJ2-7, with TRBD1 matching over 8 bases. CDR3 size: 14 residues. CDR1 is LGHNA and CDR2 is YSLEER in the germline V gene. V lost 4 bases, J lost 3 bases, and 5 bases stayed unmatched. The CDR3 is CASSPLTGDYEQYF. In nucleotides, the CDR3 is TGCGCCAGCAGCCCCTTGACAGGGGACTACGAGCAGTACTTC.

The chain links TRBV7-8 to TRBJ1-2, with D perhaps matching TRBD1 (6 bases). Germline V lookup: CDR1 SGHVS, CDR2 FQNEAQ. The V and J ends lost 5 bases and 6 bases respectively, with 16 bases between them. The CDR3 spans 14 residues. The CDR3 loop is CASSENIQGNGYTF. The CDR3 nucleotides read TGTGCCAGCAGCGAGAATATACAGGGTAATGGCTACACCTTC.

The rearrangement links TRBV5-1 to TRBJ2-5, with TRBD1 identical over 9 bases. This CDR3 spans 14 amino acids. V trimming: 4 bases; J trimming: 5 bases; junction bases outside the gene matches: 6. Per germline, CDR1 SGHRS and CDR2 YFSETQ. Here the CDR3 reads CASSPGTGRETQYF. The CDR3 DNA follows: TGCGCCAGCAGCCCAGGGACAGGGAGGGAGACCCAGTACTTC. Full variable domain (outside the CDR3, taken from reference TRBV5-1 and TRBJ2-5): KAGVTQTPRYLIKTRGQQVTLSCSPISGHRSVSWYQQTPGQGLQFLFEYFSETQRNKGNFPGRFSGRQFSNSRSEMNVSTLELGDSALYLCASSPGTGRETQYFGPGTRLLVL.

The chain is built from TRBV7-6 and TRBJ2-5, with a weak D call TRBD2 (5 bases). In germline, CDR1 is SGHVS, CDR2 FNYEAQ. V was trimmed by 2 bases and J by 1 base, leaving 11 bases between them. The CDR3 contains 15 residues. The CDR3 spells CASSLRTQAQETQYF. Here the CDR3 DNA reads TGTGCCAGCAGCTTAAGGACTCAGGCCCAAGAGACCCAGTACTTC.

J is TRBJ2-7 and V is TRBV5-1; D is undetermined. CDR1 and CDR2 from the germline V gene are SGHRS and YFSETQ. V lost 0 bases and J 0 bases, leaving 10 bases between the germline ends. This CDR3 is built from 15 residues. The CDR3 here is CASSLAPEHSYEQYF. The CDR3 nucleotides read TGCGCCAGCAGCTTGGCCCCCGAGCACTCCTACGAGCAGTACTTC.

The rearrangement links TRBV30 to TRBJ2-1; D unclear. Trimming removed 2 bases at V and 8 bases at J, with 13 bases between. Per germline, CDR1 GTSNPN and CDR2 SVGIG (reference sequence). The CDR3 runs 13 residues. The CDR3, as DNA: TGTGCCTGGAGTCCAACCACTTACCATGAGCAGTTCTTC. Amino acid sequence: CAWSPTTYHEQFF.

The chain links TRBV5-1 to TRBJ1-6; D gene uncertain. CDR1 is SGHRS, CDR2 YFSETQ, per germline. V lost 5 bases, J lost 14 bases, and 20 bases lay in between. The CDR3 is 14 residues long. The CDR3: CASSLTPQTMSLHF. DNA of the CDR3: TGCGCCAGCAGTTTGACACCTCAGACAATGTCCCTCCACTTT.

The gene calls are TRBV4-3 and TRBJ2-3; D is ambiguous. The ends were cut back, 4 bases at V and 0 bases at J, with 17 bases in the middle. From germline, CDR1 is LGHNA and CDR2 YSLEER. The CDR3 has 17 amino acids. CDR3 DNA: TGCGCCAGCAGCCCAGATCTCGCACTTACTAGCACAGATACGCAGTATTTT. This encodes CASSPDLALTSTDTQYF.

The chain recombines TRBV7-3 with TRBJ1-1; D is undetermined. Trimming stripped 3 bases from V and 5 bases from J, with 7 bases between. Per the germline V gene, CDR1 is SGHTA and CDR2 is FQGTGA. This CDR3 contains 12 residues. In DNA, the CDR3 is TGTGCCAGCAGCTTTATAGGAACTGAAGCTTTCTTT. It codes for CASSFIGTEAFF.

The CDR3 sequence is CASRPQAGAPQETQYF. CDR3 coding DNA: TGTGCCAGCAGACCACAGGCGGGAGCGCCGCAAGAGACCCAGTACTTC. The rearrangement links TRBV27 to TRBJ2-5; 7 nucleotides line up with TRBD2. Germline loops: CDR1 MNHEY, CDR2 SMNVEV (reference sequence). J gave up 2 bases and V 6 bases, and 12 bases lay outside the gene matches. CDR3 length equals 16 residues.

V usage is TRBV19 and J usage is TRBJ1-1; 9 bases match TRBD1. The CDR3 totals 13 residues. With V trimmed by 9 bases and J by 2 bases, 4 bases remained unmatched. Germline V CDR1 and CDR2: LNHDA, SQIVND (reference sequence). Written as DNA, the CDR3 is TGTGCCAGCAAACAGGGGGCAAACACTGAAGCTTTCTTT. It specifies CASKQGANTEAFF.

The chain has TRBV11-2 and TRBJ1-4, with D perhaps matching TRBD1 (6 bases). Germline CDR1 SGHAT, CDR2 FQNNGV. V lost 5 bases and J lost 8, with 24 bases in between. The CDR3 runs to 17 residues. CDR3 amino acids: CASSLESTGRVWEKLFF. The CDR3 DNA follows: TGTGCCAGCAGCCTCGAGAGCACAGGGCGAGTTTGGGAAAAACTGTTTTTT.

The chain employs TRBV5-4 and TRBJ1-2; D is unresolved. The V and J ends lost 0 bases and 7 bases respectively, with 7 bases between them. Germline CDR1 SGHNT, CDR2 YYREEE (reference sequence). This CDR3 contains 12 residues. CDR3 DNA: TGTGCCAGCAGCTTGGACACAACTGGCTACACCTTC. The encoded protein is CASSLDTTGYTF.

The rearrangement links TRBV4-2 to TRBJ2-1; 13 nucleotides agree with TRBD2. Germline assignment: CDR1 LGHNA and CDR2 YNFKEQ. With 1 base clipped from V and 9 bases from J, the junction kept 3 bases outside the gene matches. The length of the CDR3 is 15 residues. The chain's CDR3 is CASSQGTSGGGEQFF. CDR3 bases: TGTGCCAGCAGCCAAGGGACTAGCGGGGGCGGTGAGCAGTTCTTC.

The chain links TRBV9 to TRBJ2-1, with 8 bases aligning to TRBD1. Germline V gene sequence: CDR1 SGDLS, CDR2 YYNGEE. The CDR3 is made up of 15 amino acids. V trimming: 0 bases; J trimming: 4 bases; junction bases outside the gene matches: 3. The CDR3 sequence is CASSVGQGRYNEQFF. The CDR3 DNA sequence: TGTGCCAGCAGCGTAGGACAGGGGAGGTACAATGAGCAGTTCTTC. Based on the CDR3 plus reference TRBV9 and TRBJ2-1, the full variable domain is DSGVTQTPKHLITATGQRVTLRCSPRSGDLSVYWYQQSLDQGLQFLIQYYNGEERAKGNILERFSAQQFPDLHSELNLSSLELGDSALYFCASSVGQGRYNEQFFGPGTRLTVL.

The CDR3 region is CASRFGDTGRPEAFF. DNA of the CDR3: TGTGCCAGCAGGTTCGGGGACACCGGGCGGCCTGAAGCTTTCTTT. V usage is TRBV2 and J usage is TRBJ1-1, with a tentative D call TRBD1 (6 bases). CDR3 length equals 15 residues. V was pared by 6 bases and J by 6 bases, with 20 bases between. Germline V gene data show CDR1 as SNHLY and CDR2 as FYNNEI.

V usage is TRBV7-2 and J usage is TRBJ1-1; TRBD1 might be the D (6 bases). The germline V gene encodes CDR1 SGHTA and CDR2 FQGNSA. The V gene lost 5 bases and the J gene lost 0 bases, with 16 bases spanning the gap. The length of the CDR3 is 16 residues. The CDR3 nucleotides are TGTGCCAGCAGCACGACAGGTATGGGGTTGAACACTGAAGCTTTCTTT. It encodes CASSTTGMGLNTEAFF.